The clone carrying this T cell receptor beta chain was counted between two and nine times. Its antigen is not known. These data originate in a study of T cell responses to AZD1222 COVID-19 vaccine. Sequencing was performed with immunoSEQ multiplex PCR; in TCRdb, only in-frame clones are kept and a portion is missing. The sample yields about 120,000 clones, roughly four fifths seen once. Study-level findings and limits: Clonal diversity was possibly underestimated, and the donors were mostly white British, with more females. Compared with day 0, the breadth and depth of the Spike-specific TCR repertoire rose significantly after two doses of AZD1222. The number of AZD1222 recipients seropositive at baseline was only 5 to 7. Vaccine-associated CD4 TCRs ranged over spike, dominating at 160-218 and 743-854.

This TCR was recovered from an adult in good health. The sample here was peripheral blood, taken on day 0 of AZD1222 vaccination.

This CDR3 is CASSLTSGGTSTDTQYF. The DNA of the CDR3 is TGTGCCAGCAGCTTAACTAGCGGGGGGACTAGCACAGATACGCAGTATTTT. This rearrangement joins TRBV7-3 to TRBJ2-3; 10 bases are a match to TRBD2. Germline assignment: CDR1 SGHTA and CDR2 FQGTGA. V lost 0 bases to trimming and J lost 0 bases; unmatched junction nucleotides: 3. The CDR3 has 17 residues.